This T cell receptor (beta chain) was identified during a study of T cells after yellow fever vaccination. Germline CDR1 KGHSH, CDR2 LQKENI. The length of the CDR3 is 15 residues. V shed 0 bases, J shed 2 bases, and the junction held 3 bases outside the gene matches. This clonotype appeared many times. Its antigen is undetermined. Study-level findings and limits: Most clones from primary vaccination resurfaced after the booster (about 95% CD4, around 89% CD8). Researchers cautioned that FACS-sorted repertoires could harbor abundant clonotypes contaminating from the bulk population.

As TCR cDNA was made by 5'RACE template switching, a universal primer site and UMIs were added. MiXCR was run by TCRdb on the 5' RACE reads, yielding one entry per CDR3 protein. There are over 300,000 distinct CDR3 sequences in the sample; 3.6% occur only once, and roughly a quarter lies in the top ten. Source: PBMCs, taken on the day of the yellow fever booster vaccination. The sequence was collected from a man aged 18 to 29 who received the YFV17D yellow fever vaccine. V is TRBV18 and J is TRBJ2-5, with 7 bases fitting TRBD1. The DNA for the CDR3 is TGTGCCAGCTCACCACCGGGGACAGCACAAGAGACCCAGTACTTC. Amino acids: CASSPPGTAQETQYF.